This T cell receptor (beta chain) was captured by sequencing in a study of T cell responses to AZD1222 COVID-19 vaccine. Comments on this clone: Its antigen remains unknown.

The protocol was immunoSEQ multiplex PCR, while the TCRdb copy is restricted to in-frame clones and leaves out a portion. The sample carries tens of thousands of clones, 85% recorded once. CDR1 and CDR2 (germline): SEHNR, FQNEAQ (reference sequence). The CDR3 runs to 11 residues. Trimming pared 5 bases from V and 7 bases from J, leaving 8 bases between. Findings of the study overall: It should be noted that donors were predominantly white British and more often female, and clonal diversity was possibly underestimated.

The input for sequencing was peripheral blood, taken 28 days after the second AZD1222 dose. The origin of this receptor is an adult who received the AZD1222 COVID-19 vaccine. This sequence joins TRBV7-9 and TRBJ1-1; D ambiguous. The CDR3 loop reads CASSLGVEAFF. The DNA for the CDR3 is TGTGCCAGCAGCCTTGGCGTTGAAGCTTTCTTT.